Below, 15 T cell receptor beta chains from the same sample are listed, as sequenced in a study of regulatory T cells in long-lasting Graves disease. The time point was: newly diagnosed GD, antithyroid drugs for less than 3 months. There was RNA extracted from PBMCs, and the TCR library was made from it. Both iRepertoire HTBI primers and Arm-PCR of CDR3 regions were used to build the TCR beta libraries. TCRdb processed the multiplex PCR reads anew with MiXCR; each CDR3 protein has one entry. The sample contains 450,000 to 600,000 distinct CDR3 sequences, around 15% of which appear only once. These data also formed part of another study, on T cells in Graves' hyperthyroidism and ophthalmopathy.

Sequences were derived from peripheral blood mononuclear cells (PBMCs), sampled at new diagnosis, from a patient treated with antithyroid drugs. The receptors stem from a man aged 35 to 55 with Graves disease.

This clonotype has a count of ten or more. The rearrangement joins TRBV27 to TRBJ1-2; 10 nucleotides agree with TRBD1. The CDR3 contains 14 residues. J was trimmed by 6 bases and V by 6 bases; bases with no gene match: 7. Germline V gene sequence: CDR1 MNHEY, CDR2 SMNVEV (reference sequence). CDR3 sequence (DNA): TGTGCCAGCAGAGACAGGGGGCGCATGCATGGCTACACCTTC. Its translation is CASRDRGRMHGYTF.

This clonotype was observed at least ten times. The chain uses TRBV24-1 and TRBJ2-7, with D possibly called TRBD1 or TRBD2 (5 bases each). Trimming shortened V by 9 bases and J by 0 bases, and 14 bases separated the two germline ends. Per the germline V gene, CDR1 is KGHDR and CDR2 is SFDVKD. The CDR3 length is 14 residues. The CDR3 loop is CATSPGGSSYEQYF. The CDR3 DNA is TGTGCCACCTCCCCTGGGGGTAGCTCCTACGAGCAGTACTTC.

This clonotype was seen only a few times. The CDR3 DNA reads as TGTGCCATCAGTGAGAGGCAGGCCGATTCACCCCTCCACTTT. Amino acids: CAISERQADSPLHF. The genes are TRBV10-3 and TRBJ1-6; D is ambiguous. Germline CDR1 ENHRY, CDR2 SYGVKD. The CDR3 is made up of 14 amino acids. V lost 2 bases to trimming and J lost 8 bases, with 10 bases between them.

At least ten counts were recorded for this clonotype. The genes are TRBV12-3 or TRBV12-4 and TRBJ1-5; possible D gene TRBD1, 6 bases. The CDR3 consists of 14 residues. V dropped 5 bases and J dropped 5 bases, with 13 bases sitting between them. The CDR3 loop reads CASSLRDTHQPQHF. CDR3 DNA: TGTGCCAGCAGTCTCCGGGACACCCATCAGCCCCAGCATTTT.

This clonotype was counted only a few times. The chain recombines TRBV5-8 with TRBJ2-3; possible D gene TRBD2, 6 bases. V was trimmed by 4 bases and J by 0 bases, leaving 12 bases between them. The CDR3 runs to 15 residues. Germline CDR1 SGHTS, CDR2 YDEGEE. As DNA, the CDR3 is TGTGCCAGCAGCGCCGGGACTTCTAGCACAGATACGCAGTATTTT. It encodes CASSAGTSSTDTQYF.

This clonotype was detected many times. The V call is TRBV3-1, the J call TRBJ2-1, with D unclear. This CDR3 has 13 residues. Germline V CDR1 and CDR2: LGHDT, YNNKEL (reference sequence). V lost 2 bases and J lost 6, with 8 bases in between. The CDR3 region has the DNA TGTGCCAGCAGCCAAACCCCTTCCAATGAGCAGTTCTTC. It translates to CASSQTPSNEQFF.

This clonotype was picked up a small number of times. The rearrangement joins TRBV2 to TRBJ2-1, with D perhaps TRBD2 (6 bases). Trimming took 6 bases from V and 8 from J, leaving 11 bases between them. Germline lookup yields CDR1 SNHLY and CDR2 FYNNEI. The CDR3 consists of 12 residues. CDR3 region: CASRPSVDEQFF. In DNA form, the CDR3 reads TGTGCCAGCAGGCCTAGCGTAGATGAGCAGTTCTTC.

The chain recombines TRBV7-9 with TRBJ2-1, with 7 nucleotides matching TRBD1. Losses at the gene ends were 5 bases for V and 5 bases for J; bases not matched to a gene: 6. The CDR3 sequence is 14 residues long. In germline, CDR1 is SEHNR, CDR2 FQNEAQ (reference sequence). The CDR3 region is CASSQGQNDNEQFF. In DNA form, the CDR3 reads TGTGCCAGCAGCCAGGGACAGAATGACAATGAGCAGTTCTTC.

This clonotype appeared many times. The chain employs TRBV30 and TRBJ2-5; D possibly corresponds to TRBD1 (5 bases). Trimming took off 0 bases at V and 5 bases at J, with 16 bases between the two ends. CDR3 length equals 15 residues. Germline CDR1 is GTSNPN and CDR2 is SVGIG (reference sequence). DNA of the CDR3: TGTGCCTGGAGTGTAGGAGCCAGGGTAGAGGAGACCCAGTACTTC. Translation: CAWSVGARVEETQYF.

This clonotype was observed many times. V is TRBV20-1 and J is TRBJ2-7; 10 bases are shared with TRBD2. The CDR3 covers 14 residues. The germline CDR1 and CDR2 sequences are DFQATT and SNEGSKA (reference sequence). Unmatched junction bases numbered 12, after V lost 6 bases and J lost 7 bases. The CDR3 spells CSAELPGLASEQYF. Written as DNA, the CDR3 is TGCAGTGCAGAACTTCCGGGACTAGCGTCAGAGCAGTACTTC.

This clonotype was observed at least ten times. V gene TRBV2 combines with J gene TRBJ2-1; no clear D. V was pared by 5 bases and J by 3 bases, with 11 bases between. The CDR3 consists of 14 residues. Germline assignment: CDR1 SNHLY and CDR2 FYNNEI. CDR3 protein: CASSREAYYNEQFF. DNA for the CDR3: TGTGCCAGCAGTCGCGAGGCATACTACAATGAGCAGTTCTTC. Variable domain in full (rest from reference TRBV2 and TRBJ2-1): EPEVTQTPSHQVTQMGQEVILRCVPISNHLYFYWYRQILGQKVEFLVSFYNNEISEKSEIFDDQFSVERPDGSNFTLKIRSTKLEDSAMYFCASSREAYYNEQFFGPGTRLTVL.

The chain carries TRBV10-3 and TRBJ1-2, with a weak D call TRBD1 (5 bases). V lost 4 bases and J lost 4, with 10 bases in between. The CDR3 totals 13 residues. Per germline, CDR1 ENHRY and CDR2 SYGVKD. As DNA, the CDR3 is TGTGCCATCAGTGGAGGGGCTCCCTATGGCTACACCTTC. Translating it yields CAISGGAPYGYTF.

This clonotype was found many times. This rearrangement joins TRBV5-1 to TRBJ2-6; a possible D gene is TRBD2 (5 bases). The V end lost 4 bases, the J end lost 2 bases, and 10 bases lay between the germline ends. Germline V gene sequence: CDR1 SGHRS, CDR2 YFSETQ. This CDR3 is 15 amino acids long. The CDR3: CASSQARAGANVLTF. The DNA of the CDR3 is TGCGCCAGCAGCCAGGCGAGGGCTGGGGCCAACGTCCTGACTTTC.

This clonotype was seen many times. This rearrangement joins TRBV15 to TRBJ2-7; maybe TRBD2 (5 bases). This CDR3 region has 14 residues. The V gene's germline CDR1 is LNHNV and CDR2 YYDKDF (reference sequence). Trimming took 1 base from V and 0 from J, leaving 7 bases between them. The chain's CDR3 is CATSRGESSYEQYF. The CDR3 coding sequence is TGTGCCACCAGCAGAGGGGAGAGCTCCTACGAGCAGTACTTC.

The chain carries TRBV6-5 and TRBJ2-2; D call uncertain. V lost 4 bases and J lost 5, with 17 bases in between. The CDR3 loop spans 16 amino acids. Germline V gene sequence: CDR1 MNHEY, CDR2 SVGAGI. This CDR3 reads CASSFSSATATGELFF. In DNA, the CDR3 is TGTGCCAGCAGTTTTAGTAGTGCGACTGCTACCGGGGAGCTGTTTTTT.